A selection of T cell receptor beta chains follows, all from one sample in a study of OX40 agonist ivuxolimab in advanced cancers. The assay was immunoSEQ multiplex PCR, and TCRdb's table has in-frame clones only and misses some. Here the sample spans about 44,000 clones, around 94% being singletons. Source: CD4+ or CD8+ T cells sorted from blood, taken in a trial of the OX40 agonist ivuxolimab. These TCRs come from an adult with an advanced solid tumor such as melanoma, head and neck, liver or kidney cancer. Both conserved end residues are part of each CDR3. The D gene is left open where the match is weak.

V gene	D gene	J gene	CDR3 protein
TRBV19	TRBD2	TRBJ2-3	CASSWGLAGGFNRRTQYF
TRBV2	NA	TRBJ2-3	CASSELYRREMTQYF
TRBV6-1	TRBD2	TRBJ2-1	CASSEETSISYNEQFF
TRBV4-1	NA	TRBJ1-2	CASSQGYLANYGYTF
TRBV15	NA	TRBJ1-2	CATSRDPDGNYGYTF
TRBV6-5	NA	TRBJ2-7	CASSPVGVHEQYF
TRBV27	TRBD2	TRBJ2-5	CASSLGSGRTLETQYF
TRBV4-3	NA	TRBJ2-7	CASSQDGGSYEQYF
TRBV5-6	NA	TRBJ2-7	CASSLAGAVGAYEQYF
TRBV6-4	NA	TRBJ2-1	CASSDSFSTFSYNEQFF
TRBV5-4	TRBD2	TRBJ2-3	CASSGWTSGTFSTDTQYF
TRBV7-9	NA	TRBJ2-7	CASRPAPSSYEQYF
TRBV5-1	NA	TRBJ2-7	CASSLGGEQYF
TRBV19	TRBD1	TRBJ1-2	CASKGDSFYYTF
TRBV5-1	NA	TRBJ1-1	CASSQPMNTEAFF
TRBV2	NA	TRBJ2-7	CASRTGTQVNYEQYF
TRBV14	NA	TRBJ1-2	CASSQYRTDYGYTF
TRBV21-1	NA	TRBJ2-7	CASYEWDPGYEQYF
TRBV5-8	TRBD1	TRBJ1-5	CASSALTGEGNQPQHF
TRBV9	NA	TRBJ2-3	CASSPDSTDTQYF
TRBV7-6	TRBD2	TRBJ2-1	CASSLLTSGRSFSYEQFF
TRBV9	NA	TRBJ2-2	CASSAGQFTGELFF
TRBV5-8	NA	TRBJ1-5	CASSIGDSNQPQHF
TRBV27	NA	TRBJ2-1	CASSLRSSYNEQFF
TRBV2	NA	TRBJ2-7	CASSALDEQYF
TRBV2	TRBD2	TRBJ2-3	CARRMGGGPSDTQYF
TRBV19	TRBD1	TRBJ2-1	CASSIRRGMNEQFF
TRBV9	TRBD2	TRBJ2-1	CASSVGLGLVVEQFF
TRBV28	NA	TRBJ1-3	CASSLSGMGAWNTIYF
TRBV5-6	TRBD2	TRBJ2-3	CASSWTSGGSTDTQYF
TRBV7-6	NA	TRBJ2-7	CASSPGSEQYF
TRBV30	NA	TRBJ2-2	CAWLLNRDPIMVTGELFF
TRBV9	TRBD1	TRBJ1-2	CASSVGPSSRDRGDGYTF
TRBV7-6	TRBD1	TRBJ2-7	CASSPGQGPYEQYF
TRBV5-1	TRBD1	TRBJ1-3	CASSGRDRVGGNTIYF
TRBV9	NA	TRBJ1-1	CASSVRSATEAFF
TRBV2	NA	TRBJ2-2	CASTAVADTGELFF
TRBV7-2	TRBD1	TRBJ2-1	CASSPQEGQGPYNEQFF
TRBV9	NA	TRBJ2-3	CASSVQGIRTDTQYF
TRBV27	NA	TRBJ2-3	CASSNFGPGSDTQYF
TRBV13	TRBD1	TRBJ2-7	CASSSAQGEVTKQYF
TRBV9	NA	TRBJ2-3	CASSVGSTDTQYF
TRBV28	NA	TRBJ2-7	CASSIPLIGGAKEQYF
TRBV6-5	NA	TRBJ2-2	CASSTGLRSGELFF
TRBV27	NA	TRBJ2-1	CASSLRFGNEQFF
TRBV5-5	NA	TRBJ2-7	CASSLVWDLVSYEQYF